The 8 T cell receptor beta chains below come from one sample, sequenced in a study of T cell clonality in common variable immunodeficiency. TCRdb keeps only in-frame clones here, not all; method: immunoSEQ multiplex PCR. Altogether about 29,000 clones were found in the sample, and no singletons occur. The sample consisted of peripheral blood mononuclear cells. These receptors were obtained from a person aged 18 to 69 in good health.

This clone has a count of ten or more. The sequenced fragment ends 3 residues before the CDR3 boundary, so the rest is inferred from the germline J gene. The chain employs TRBV5-1 and TRBJ2-1, with TRBD2 identical over 11 bases. V shed 3 bases, J shed 6 bases, and the junction held 2 bases outside the gene matches. Germline lookup yields CDR1 SGHRS and CDR2 YFSETQ. This CDR3 has 14 amino acids. The CDR3 here is CASSSGLAANEQFF. The sequenced part of the CDR3 DNA is TGCGCCAGCAGCTCGGGACTAGCGGCCAATGAG.

Worth noting for this clone: The read ends 3 residues shy of where the CDR3 ends; the end is completed using the germline J gene. The J gene is TRBJ1-1, the V gene TRBV11-2; D uncertain. V lost 5 bases and J lost 0, with 7 bases in between. The CDR3 is 13 residues long. Germline assignment: CDR1 SGHAT and CDR2 FQNNGV. The CDR3 protein is CASSPSMNTEAFF. CDR3 bases read: TGTGCCAGCAGCCCATCAATGAACACTGAA.

The sample holds many counts of this clone. The read comes to an end 3 residues before the CDR3 does, leaving the germline J gene to fill in the end. V is TRBV7-8 and J is TRBJ2-1; 7 bases fit TRBD1. The V segment lost 4 bases and the J segment 4 bases; nucleotides outside the gene matches: 4. This CDR3 contains 14 residues. Germline V gives CDR1 SGHVS, CDR2 FQNEAQ. The sequenced CDR3 bases are TGTGCCAGCAGCTCGGGACAGCCTTACAATGAG. This gives the protein CASSSGQPYNE. The complete CDR3 protein is CASSSGQPYNEQFF.

Ten or more counts support this clone. Read data end 3 residues before the CDR3 end; the end is taken from the germline J gene. The chain combines TRBV11-3 with TRBJ2-3; TRBD1 might be the D (6 bases). The V and J ends lost 4 bases and 6 bases respectively, with 17 bases between them. Germline assignment: CDR1 SGHNT and CDR2 YENEEA. CDR3 length equals 15 residues. The sequenced CDR3 bases are TGTGCCAGCAGCTCTTGGACAGAACCCGAGGATACG. It yields the protein CASSSWTEPEDT. Given in full, the CDR3 is CASSSWTEPEDTQYF. Combining the CDR3 with reference TRBV11-3 and TRBJ2-3 gives the whole variable domain EAGVVQSPRYKIIEKKQPVAFWCNPISGHNTLYWYLQNLGQGPELLIRYENEEAVDDSQLPKDRFSAERLKGVDSTLKIQPAELGDSAVYLCASSSWTEPEDTQYFGPGTRLTVL.

The sample holds many counts of this clone. The CDR3 end lies 3 residues beyond the end of the read and is filled in from the germline J gene. The chain combines TRBV5-1 with TRBJ2-3, with 8 bases fitting TRBD1. From germline, CDR1 is SGHRS and CDR2 YFSETQ. V shed 3 bases, J shed 2 bases, and the junction held 5 bases outside the gene matches. This CDR3 contains 15 residues. The chain's CDR3 is CASSSTGAVTDTQYF. The sequenced part of the CDR3 DNA is TGCGCCAGCAGCTCGACAGGGGCGGTCACAGATACG.

This clone was detected only a few times. The CDR3 goes on 3 residues after the read ends, and that part is filled in from the germline J gene. The rearrangement links TRBV20-1 to TRBJ2-1; TRBD1 might be the D (6 bases). Trimming stripped 2 bases from V and 6 bases from J, with 14 bases between. The length of the CDR3 is 14 residues. CDR1 and CDR2 (germline): DFQATT, SNEGSKA (reference sequence). This CDR3 is CSARTARGVNEQFF. The CDR3 bases that were read are TGCAGTGCTAGAACTGCCAGGGGAGTCAATGAG.

In its sample, this clone was seen many times. The read terminates 3 residues ahead of where the CDR3 ends, so the germline J gene completes it. The genes are TRBV29-1 and TRBJ1-4, with TRBD1 matching 7 bases. Trimming cost V 5 bases and J 7 bases; bases outside gene matches: 4. This CDR3 region has 12 residues. CDR1 is SQVTM, CDR2 ANQGSEA, per germline. Incomplete CDR3 DNA: TGCAGCGTTATGACAGGGCGTGAAAAA. Translated, it gives CSVMTGREK. The whole CDR3 reads CSVMTGREKLFF.

In this sample, this clone turned up many times. The read is 3 residues too short to cover the CDR3 end, so that end is filled in from the germline J gene. V is TRBV19 and J is TRBJ2-1, with 9 bases fitting TRBD2. V was clipped by 8 bases and J by 1 base; unmatched bases: 12. This CDR3 region has 17 residues. The germline gives CDR1 LNHDA, CDR2 SQIVND (reference sequence). The CDR3 spells CASGITRAGGSYNEQFF. The CDR3 bases that were read are TGTGCCAGTGGGATAACTCGAGCGGGAGGTTCCTACAATGAG.